The clone carrying this T cell receptor beta chain was detected only a few times. Molecular barcoding with unique molecular identifiers was used for the TCRbeta library. Via MiXCR, TCRdb re-called the PCR reads, giving one row per CDR3 protein. The table shows about 360,000 distinct CDR3 sequences, with roughly 13% occurring only once. The data belong to a study of T-cell reconstitution after alpha-beta-depleted transplantation in children. The material sequenced was PBMCs, taken from the stem cell graft. The source is a human donor who donated a stem cell graft to a child with Fanconi anemia.

The CDR3 is CASADRDGPSTDTQYF. The DNA of the CDR3 is TGCGCCAGCGCGGACCGGGACGGGCCGAGCACAGATACGCAGTATTTT. The V gene is TRBV10-1, the J gene TRBJ2-3; D may correspond to TRBD1 or TRBD2 (5 bases each). CDR3 length equals 16 residues. V was shortened by 8 bases and J by 0 bases, with 18 bases between the two germline ends. Looked up from germline, CDR1 is WNHNN and CDR2 is SYGVQD (reference sequence).